This T cell receptor beta chain was recovered during a study of shared clonotypes between healthy human individuals. Whole-study context: The study enrolled a couple of women and three men aged 18 to 49. CD4 naive cells filled three plates per donor, CD4 memory three, CD8 naive two and CD8 memory one.

Adults of Caucasian background living in Nashville, Tennessee made up all donors. DNA at approximately 200 ng, roughly 27,000 T cell genomes, went into sorted-subset replicate PCRs. Clones were read by immunoSEQ multiplex PCR, and TCRdb kept only the in-frame ones, dropping some. The table has roughly 1,600,000 clones, approximately 98.5% seen once. As for this clone: One junction end disagrees with the germline gene, perhaps due to a read error.

The CDR3 has 14 residues. Germline V lookup: CDR1 SGHNT, CDR2 YYREEE (reference sequence). This rearrangement joins TRBV5-4 to TRBJ2-7, with TRBD1 matching over 9 bases. Material for sequencing was naive CD4+ T cells sorted from blood. As to subset: CD45RA+ positively selected. The source is a man aged 30-40 years in good health. CDR3 coding DNA: TGTGCCAGCAGCTTGGCCTGGGACAGGGAGGAAAGGAACTTC. Protein sequence: CASSLAWDREERNF.